What follows are 10 T cell receptor beta chains derived from one specimen sequenced in a study of blood T cells in healthy people across ages. A sample-barcoded 5' primer and a J-beta primer mix were used in a second PCR of roughly 7 to 12 cycles. Via MiXCR, TCRdb re-called the 5' RACE reads, giving one row per CDR3 protein. In the table there are some 780,000 distinct CDR3 sequences, about 56% of which are singletons. Input material: blood. Receptors originate from a man in his forties or fifties in good health.

V gene TRBV12-3 or TRBV12-4 combines with J gene TRBJ1-5, with a possible D match to TRBD1 (6 bases). The CDR3 is made up of 14 amino acids. Trimming shortened V by 1 base and J by 5 bases, and 9 bases separated the two germline ends. This CDR3 is CASSLVGGHQPQHF. The CDR3 bases are TGTGCCAGCAGTTTAGTGGGGGGCCATCAGCCCCAGCATTTT.

V and J are TRBV6-6 and TRBJ1-1; 9 bases map to TRBD1. The trim removed 4 bases at V and 3 bases at J, leaving 6 bases unmatched. This CDR3 is built from 15 residues. Germline-derived CDR1 and CDR2 are MNHNY and SVGAGI (reference sequence). The CDR3 DNA sequence: TGTGCCAGCAGTTTCTTCCGGGACAGGGACACTGAAGCTTTCTTT. Its translation is CASSFFRDRDTEAFF.

The rearrangement uses TRBV5-1 and TRBJ2-1, with 9 positions matching TRBD1. Trimming took 2 bases from V and 9 from J; bases not matched to a gene: 6. Germline-derived CDR1 and CDR2 are SGHRS and YFSETQ. This CDR3 has 14 residues. The CDR3 region is CASSLQGAESEQFF. The CDR3 DNA reads TGCGCCAGCAGCTTACAGGGGGCCGAGAGTGAGCAGTTCTTC.

V is TRBV27 and J is TRBJ2-7, with TRBD2 identical over 14 bases. Germline V lookup: CDR1 MNHEY, CDR2 SMNVEV (reference sequence). The CDR3 runs 15 residues. V lost 5 bases to trimming and J lost 5 bases; unmatched junction nucleotides: 5. In DNA form, the CDR3 reads TGTGCCAGCAGTCAGGGGACTAGCGGGAGCCACGAGCAGTACTTC. As protein: CASSQGTSGSHEQYF.

CDR3 sequence reads: CASTRQMPKQETQYF. DNA for the CDR3: TGCGCCAGCACCCGTCAGATGCCCAAACAAGAGACCCAGTACTTC. The V gene is TRBV5-1, the J gene TRBJ2-5, with D unclear. The CDR3 length is 15 residues. The germline V gene encodes CDR1 SGHRS and CDR2 YFSETQ. Trimming took off 6 bases at V and 2 bases at J, with 17 bases between the two ends.

The rearrangement joins TRBV3-1 to TRBJ2-1, with TRBD2 identical over 7 bases. Germline trimming cut 1 base from V and 4 bases from J; bases unmatched to any gene: 4. CDR1 LGHDT and CDR2 YNNKEL come from the germline V gene (reference sequence). The CDR3 is 15 residues long. The DNA of the CDR3 is TGTGCCAGCAGCCAAGGACTAGCTTCTTACAATGAGCAGTTCTTC. It translates to CASSQGLASYNEQFF.

This clonotype was seen only a few times. This chain joins TRBV7-2 and TRBJ2-5; D might be TRBD2 (5 bases). Trimming stripped 1 base from V and 5 bases from J, with 11 bases between. The CDR3 sequence is 14 residues long. Germline V CDR1 and CDR2: SGHTA, FQGNSA. CDR3: CASSLGARVETQYF. DNA for the CDR3: TGTGCCAGCAGCTTAGGGGCGAGGGTGGAGACCCAGTACTTC.

CDR3 in DNA: TGCAGTGCTCGCCCGCCGTCCGACGTCGAGGAGACCCAGTACTTC. Encoded protein: CSARPPSDVEETQYF. The genes are TRBV20-1 and TRBJ2-7, with D unclear. Matching the DNA end better, TRBJ2-5 makes the J call doubtful. Germline V gene sequence: CDR1 DFQATT, CDR2 SNEGSKA (reference sequence). The CDR3 loop spans 15 amino acids.

This clonotype has a handful of counts. The chain joins TRBV3-1 to TRBJ2-1; tentatively, D is TRBD2 (5 bases). V lost 0 bases and J 5 bases, leaving 14 bases between the germline ends. The germline gives CDR1 LGHDT, CDR2 YNNKEL (reference sequence). This CDR3 contains 16 residues. CDR3 in DNA: TGTGCCAGCAGCCAAGAGAGCGGACGGGCGAACAATGAGCAGTTCTTC. It encodes CASSQESGRANNEQFF.

The V call is TRBV20-1, the J call TRBJ2-2; D is undetermined. Germline assignment: CDR1 DFQATT and CDR2 SNEGSKA (reference sequence). Trimming took 5 bases from V and 2 from J, leaving 9 bases between them. The CDR3 loop spans 13 amino acids. The CDR3 is CSAGPGNTGELFF. CDR3 bases: TGCAGTGCTGGTCCAGGCAACACCGGGGAGCTGTTTTTT.